The rows below give T cell receptor beta chains drawn from one sample of a study of T-cell memory formation after mild COVID-19. TCRdb re-analysed the 5' RACE reads in MiXCR, keeping a single row per CDR3 protein. This sample has 470,000 or so distinct CDR3 sequences, with around a quarter found just once. Sequenced material: PBMCs or a T cell subset sorted from them (not recorded which). All receptors come from an adult woman who had mild COVID-19 (a few samples of this study predate the infection). Cell type and time point are not known. The CDR3 runs from the conserved cysteine through the conserved F or W. Each record gives: V gene, J gene, CDR3 protein.

TRBV4-1,TRBJ1-1,CASSQDQAFGDRILNTEAFF
TRBV9,TRBJ2-7,CASSVGTGQGGEQYF
TRBV13,TRBJ2-5,CASSERGGVETQYF
TRBV7-9,TRBJ1-1,CASSSPGGAPEAFF
TRBV7-8,TRBJ1-5,CASSLTGRSNQPQHF
TRBV3-1,TRBJ2-7,CASSHGSRDYEQYF
TRBV12-3/TRBV12-4,TRBJ1-1,CASSSTWGTEAFF
TRBV12-3/TRBV12-4,TRBJ2-3,CASRRTAGTQYF
TRBV6-6,TRBJ1-4,CASSPEGGKLFF
TRBV12-3/TRBV12-4,TRBJ2-5,CASTSGSGGVETQYF
TRBV2,TRBJ2-5,CASMGQGRYVETQYF
TRBV3-1,TRBJ2-7,CASSQVGDRSYEQYF
TRBV7-2,TRBJ2-7,CASTPRVVHEQYF
TRBV5-1,TRBJ1-2,CASSPNSRGDGYTF
TRBV12-3/TRBV12-4,TRBJ2-4,CASSPPPGLAGGGGAKNIQYF
TRBV5-5,TRBJ1-2,CASRSGSSQYGYTF
TRBV7-6,TRBJ1-6,CASSSGWNSPLHF
TRBV20-1,TRBJ2-5,CSAEEPTAQETQYF
TRBV5-1,TRBJ2-2,CASIRGRQGVRNTGELFF
TRBV12-3/TRBV12-4,TRBJ2-2,CASNLVGANTGELFF
TRBV10-3,TRBJ1-5,CAIRATGLHKPQHF
TRBV5-1,TRBJ2-2,CASRTDRDTGELFF
TRBV7-9,TRBJ2-1,CASSLPVSGDEQFF
TRBV5-1,TRBJ2-1,CASSFEGYPGDEQFF
TRBV4-1,TRBJ2-1,CASSQAQSYEQFF
TRBV20-1,TRBJ1-5,CSARSQGGGYGNQPQHF
TRBV15,TRBJ2-7,CATSREAGPYEQYF
TRBV4-2,TRBJ1-2,CASSQDSGSYGYTF
TRBV3-1,TRBJ2-5,CASSPTGGQLETQYF
TRBV7-9,TRBJ2-3,CASSLAGAITDTQYF
TRBV5-1,TRBJ2-4,CASSPEAYLAKNIQYF
TRBV3-1,TRBJ1-2,CASSQGQDLFQGYTF
TRBV4-3,TRBJ2-7,CASSRGLGTEISYEQYF
TRBV5-1,TRBJ1-1,CASSLRAENTEAFF
TRBV15,TRBJ1-2,CATSSVDRDGYTF
TRBV18,TRBJ2-7,CASSPGQATIYEQYF
TRBV5-1,TRBJ2-7,CASSSPRDRVSYEQYF
TRBV7-9,TRBJ2-7,CASSFLVHEQYF
TRBV20-1,TRBJ2-3,CSASWDTQYF
TRBV30,TRBJ1-1,CAWSADDTEAFF
TRBV2,TRBJ2-1,CASRRDRAVEEQFF
TRBV4-3,TRBJ2-3,CASSRRVQGSTDTQYF
TRBV20-1,TRBJ2-3,CSARVGGRTDTQYF
TRBV20-1,TRBJ2-5,CSARGAGEKTQYF
TRBV7-9,TRBJ1-1,CASSFPGTGPTEAFF
TRBV19,TRBJ2-6,CASSRLWDRGMSGANVLTF
TRBV29-1,TRBJ1-2,CSVQGNGYTF
TRBV27,TRBJ2-3,CASSFSSASRVGTQYF
TRBV30,TRBJ2-2,CAFRDSPHTGELFF
TRBV24-1,TRBJ2-5,CATRGQGETQYF
TRBV6-2/TRBV6-3,TRBJ2-6,CASSYYEANVLTF
TRBV11-2,TRBJ2-3,CASSLDSLTGKLTDTQYF
TRBV3-1,TRBJ1-1,CASRLYRDFNTEAFF
TRBV7-3,TRBJ2-2,CASSLRWEGNGTGELFF
TRBV7-6,TRBJ2-5,CASSPPQGQETQYF
TRBV19,TRBJ2-1,CASSRSRGRGNEQFF